The 14 T cell receptor beta chains given below trace back to one sample, sequenced in a study of T cell responses to AZD1222 COVID-19 vaccine (dated by TCRdb to the early 2020s). Library generation was performed with the immunoSEQ multiplex PCR assay. Drawn from immuneACCESS, this table holds only the in-frame rearrangements with V and J called that TCRdb kept. Clones are partly lost; checked studies trace under half to an unresolved V gene and leave the rest unexplained. In all, the sample holds around 88,000 clones, and 80% to 90% of those were seen once. The ten largest clones add up to 10% of the sample. The meaning of the sample's time point label: baseline before first vaccination. The treatment or condition label here, explained by the study, means: meningococcal conjugate vaccine given as trial control. The starting material was peripheral blood, obtained on day 0 of MenACWY control vaccination. The receptors originated from an adult in good health.

The chain links TRBV6-1 to TRBJ1-4, with 8 bases that match TRBD1. V was clipped by 1 base and J by 7 bases; unmatched bases: 2. The CDR3 length is 14 residues. Germline CDR1 and CDR2: MNHNS and SASEGT. The CDR3 DNA reads TGTGCCAGCAGTGAAGGGACAGGGTTTGAAAAACTGTTTTTT. It codes for CASSEGTGFEKLFF.

The rearrangement joins TRBV6-2 or TRBV6-3 to TRBJ1-1; D gene uncertain. Trimming removed 4 bases from V and 2 bases from J, with 14 bases in between. There are 15 residues in the CDR3. The V gene's germline CDR1 is MNHEY and CDR2 SVGEGT. CDR3: CASSSPSPVNTEAFF. CDR3 nucleotides: TGTGCCAGCAGTTCCCCCTCACCCGTTAACACTGAAGCTTTCTTT.

V is TRBV6-5 and J is TRBJ1-1, with 8 nucleotides matching TRBD1. Per germline, CDR1 MNHEY and CDR2 SVGAGI. Trimming at V came to 8 bases and at J to 0 bases, leaving 2 bases not matched to a gene. The CDR3 totals 13 residues. The CDR3 loop is CASHRGMNTEAFF. In DNA form, the CDR3 reads TGTGCCAGCCACAGGGGGATGAACACTGAAGCTTTCTTT.

This chain uses TRBV9 with TRBJ1-2; 8 positions match TRBD1. The CDR3 has 15 residues. Germline V gene data show CDR1 as SGDLS and CDR2 as YYNGEE. V lost 8 bases to trimming and J lost 7 bases; unmatched junction nucleotides: 16. DNA for the CDR3: TGTGCCAGTCACCGTAGTAGTACAGGGGGAGGTGGCTACACCTTC. Translating gives CASHRSSTGGGGYTF.

The chain links TRBV27 to TRBJ1-5; 7 nucleotides agree with TRBD1. CDR3 length: 14 amino acids. The V segment lost 3 bases and the J segment 3 bases; nucleotides outside the gene matches: 2. Germline assignment: CDR1 MNHEY and CDR2 SMNVEV (reference sequence). This CDR3 is CASSFRGPNQPQHF. DNA of the CDR3: TGTGCCAGCAGTTTTAGGGGGCCCAATCAGCCCCAGCATTTT.

About this clone: A junction boundary mismatches the germline segment, possibly from a read error. The CDR3 sequence: CASRLDRDTGELFF. The CDR3 DNA follows: TGTGCCAGCCGCTTGGACAGAGACACCGGGGAGCTGTTTTTT. The genes are TRBV11-2 and TRBJ2-2; D perhaps matches TRBD1 (6 bases). CDR1 is SGHAT and CDR2 is FQNNGV in the germline V gene. The length of the CDR3 is 14 residues.

This clone was picked up a small number of times. The CDR3 reads CASSLDQPREAEAFF. In nucleotides, the CDR3 is TGCGCCAGCAGCTTAGACCAACCTAGGGAGGCTGAAGCTTTCTTT. This chain links TRBV5-1 with TRBJ1-1; D is ambiguous. V lost 2 bases and J lost 6, with 17 bases in between. Looked up from germline, CDR1 is SGHRS and CDR2 is YFSETQ. The CDR3 extends over 15 amino acids.

The chain links TRBV5-4 to TRBJ2-7; no definite D call. Trimming removed 4 bases at V and 1 base at J, with 15 bases between. The CDR3 spans 15 residues. The germline CDR1 and CDR2 sequences are SGHNT and YYREEE (reference sequence). The DNA of the CDR3 is TGTGCCAGCAGCCCGTCTGTGGACCGATCCTACGAGCAGTACTTC. Translated: CASSPSVDRSYEQYF.

The chain couples TRBV3-1 (or the pseudogene TRBV3-2) to TRBJ1-6; perhaps TRBD1 as D (6 bases). Germline assignment: CDR1 LGHDT and CDR2 YNNKEL (reference sequence). Trimming shortened V by 1 base and J by 10 bases, and 14 bases separated the two germline ends. The CDR3 is 15 residues long. The CDR3 DNA sequence: TGTGCCAGCAGCCAAGGTCGGGGGGCAGGCTCACCCCTCCACTTT. Residues: CASSQGRGAGSPLHF.

The rearrangement joins TRBV2 to TRBJ2-1, with 12 bases that match TRBD2. CDR3 length: 18 residues. CDR1 is SNHLY, CDR2 FYNNEI, per germline. The trim removed 7 bases at V and 0 bases at J, leaving 10 bases unmatched. The CDR3 loop reads CASKGTSGPYSSYNEQFF. The CDR3 DNA is TGTGCCAGCAAGGGGACTAGCGGGCCCTATAGCTCCTACAATGAGCAGTTCTTC.

This chain connects TRBV10-3 to TRBJ2-3; D tentatively fits TRBD1 or TRBD2 (5 bases each). V lost 7 bases, J lost 4 bases, and 9 bases lay in between. The CDR3 spans 12 residues. Germline-derived CDR1 and CDR2 are ENHRY and SYGVKD. This CDR3 is CAIMGRADTQYF. The CDR3 DNA reads as TGTGCCATCATGGGGCGGGCAGATACGCAGTATTTT.

The gene calls are TRBV28 and TRBJ2-6; D is ambiguous. The CDR3 length is 16 residues. Trimming pared 2 bases from V and 2 bases from J, leaving 10 bases between. The V gene's germline CDR1 is MDHEN and CDR2 SYDVKM. Written as DNA, the CDR3 is TGTGCCAGCAGTTTAGTTCTGGGAACTGGGGCCAACGTCCTGACTTTC. Amino acid sequence: CASSLVLGTGANVLTF.

The gene calls are TRBV28 and TRBJ2-6; weak D call: TRBD1 (5 bases). Trimming stripped 4 bases from V and 5 bases from J, with 18 bases between. In germline, CDR1 is MDHEN, CDR2 SYDVKM. The CDR3 consists of 17 residues. The CDR3 nucleotides are TGTGCCAGCAGTTCCTACTCGACAGTCGGTCGGGCCAACGTCCTGACTTTC. This codes for CASSSYSTVGRANVLTF. Variable domain in full (rest from reference TRBV28 and TRBJ2-6): DVKVTQSSRYLVKRTGEKVFLECVQDMDHENMFWYRQDPGLGLRLIYFSYDVKMKEKGDIPEGYSVSREKKERFSLILESASTNQTSMYLCASSSYSTVGRANVLTFGAGSRLTVL.

The V and J genes are TRBV30 and TRBJ1-6; D ambiguous. V was shortened by 2 bases and J by 7 bases, with 12 bases between the two germline ends. The CDR3 is 14 residues long. Germline V CDR1 and CDR2: GTSNPN, SVGIG (reference sequence). The CDR3 loop reads CAWSRTTRNSPLHF. For the CDR3, the DNA is TGTGCCTGGAGTCGGACTACCCGGAATTCACCCCTCCACTTT.